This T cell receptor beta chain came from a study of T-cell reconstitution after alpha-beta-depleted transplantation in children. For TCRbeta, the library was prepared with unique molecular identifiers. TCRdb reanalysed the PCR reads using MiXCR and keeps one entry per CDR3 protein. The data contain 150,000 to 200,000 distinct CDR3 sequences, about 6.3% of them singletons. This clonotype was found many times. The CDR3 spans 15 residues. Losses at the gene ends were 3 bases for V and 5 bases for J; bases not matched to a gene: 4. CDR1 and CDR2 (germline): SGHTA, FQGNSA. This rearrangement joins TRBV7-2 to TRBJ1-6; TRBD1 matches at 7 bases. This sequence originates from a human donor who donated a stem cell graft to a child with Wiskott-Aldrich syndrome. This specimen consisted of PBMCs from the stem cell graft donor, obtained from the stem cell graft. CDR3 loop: CASSFRDSHNSPLHF. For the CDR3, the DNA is TGTGCCAGCAGCTTTCGGGACAGCCATAATTCACCCCTCCACTTT. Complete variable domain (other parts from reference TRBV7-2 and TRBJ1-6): GAGVSQSPSNKVTEKGKDVELRCDPISGHTALYWYRQSLGQGLEFLIYFQGNSAPDKSGLPSDRFSAERTGGSVSTLTIQRTQQEDSAVYLCASSFRDSHNSPLHFGNGTRLTVT.